This is a list of T cell receptor beta chains from one sample in a study of molecular identifiers for immune sequencing clone quantification. TCRdb reanalysed the PCR reads using MiXCR and keeps one entry per CDR3 protein. The data contain more than 450,000 distinct CDR3 sequences, about a fifth of them singletons. The sequenced material came from naive CD8+ T cells from blood, with Jurkat cell RNA spiked in. The source of these receptors is a human donor in good health. Some libraries in this study had Jurkat cell RNA spiked in. Each CDR3 is given with its conserved first and last residue. D genes are given only for firm matches. The size of a clone is reported for some rows only, either as once, few or many, or as a class for expanded clones.

TRBD1	TRBV13	few	TRBJ2-6	CASSFEGSGTGSRGANVLTF	TGTGCCAGCAGCTTCGAGGGGTCGGGGACAGGGTCGAGGGGGGCCAACGTCCTGACTTTC
-	TRBV4-3	many	TRBJ1-4	CASSQENNPTNEKLFF	TGCGCCAGCAGCCAAGAAAACAACCCAACTAATGAAAAACTGTTTTTT
-	TRBV6-5	many	TRBJ1-3	CASSSQSSGNTIYF	TGTGCCAGCAGTTCACAGAGCTCTGGAAACACCATATATTTT
-	TRBV6-6	many	TRBJ2-2	CAGDFGTGELFF	TGTGCCGGGGACTTTGGCACCGGGGAGCTGTTTTTT
-	TRBV9	many	TRBJ2-3	CASSVDGGTQYF	TGTGCCAGCAGCGTAGACGGGGGTACGCAGTATTTT
-	TRBV20-1	-	TRBJ1-2	CSASNVGERPGLNYGYTF	TGCAGTGCTAGTAACGTAGGGGAGAGACCCGGTCTTAACTATGGCTACACCTTC
TRBD2	TRBV4-1	few	TRBJ2-2	CASSLPGTSEISNTGELFF	TGCGCCAGCAGCCTACCCGGGACTAGCGAAATTTCGAACACCGGGGAGCTGTTTTTT
TRBD2	TRBV27	-	TRBJ2-1	CASSILAGTLNEQFF	TGTGCCAGCAGTATTCTAGCGGGGACTCTCAATGAGCAGTTCTTC
-	TRBV28	-	TRBJ2-1	CASSLDGNNEQSF	TGTGCCAGCAGTCTGGACGGGAACAATGAGCAGTCCTTC
TRBD1	TRBV29-1	few	TRBJ2-7	CSVVPGGSYEQYF	TGCAGCGTTGTGCCAGGGGGTTCCTACGAGCAGTACTTC
-	TRBV5-1	many	TRBJ2-1	CASSTIGEQFF	TGCGCCAGCAGCACAATCGGTGAGCAGTTCTTC
-	TRBV28	few	TRBJ2-1	CASSFRGTYNEQFF	TGTGCCAGCAGTTTCCGAGGTACCTACAATGAGCAGTTCTTC
-	TRBV27	few	TRBJ2-7	CASSSRTREQYF	TGTGCCAGCAGCTCGAGAACCCGCGAGCAGTACTTC
-	TRBV18	-	TRBJ1-4	CASSPDGTPATNEKLFF	TGTGCCAGCTCACCAGACGGGACTCCTGCAACTAATGAAAAACTGTTTTTT
-	TRBV5-6	-	TRBJ2-7	CASSWVQGYEQYF	TGTGCCAGCTCCTGGGTCCAGGGCTACGAGCAGTACTTC
TRBD2	TRBV6-2/TRBV6-3	many	TRBJ2-7	CASSYYRGAYEQYF	TGTGCCAGCAGTTACTACCGGGGGGCCTACGAGCAGTACTTC
TRBD2	TRBV7-9	-	TRBJ2-1	CASGPFLAGVYNEQFF	TGTGCCAGCGGCCCGTTCCTAGCGGGGGTCTACAATGAGCAGTTCTTC
-	TRBV4-3	-	TRBJ1-2	CASSQDTWGLGGYTF	TGCGCCAGCAGCCAAGATACGTGGGGCCTAGGAGGCTACACCTTC
-	TRBV7-2	-	TRBJ2-1	CASSSAGPEQFF	TGTGCCAGCAGCTCAGCCGGGCCAGAGCAGTTCTTC
TRBD2	TRBV4-3	few	TRBJ2-1	CASSLDLAGGLNEQFF	TGCGCCAGCAGCCTGGATCTAGCGGGGGGGTTAAATGAGCAGTTCTTC
-	TRBV9	many	TRBJ1-1	CASSVDSGEAFF	TGTGCCAGCAGCGTAGATTCCGGTGAAGCTTTCTTT
-	TRBV27	many	TRBJ2-3	CASSLQNPYTSTDTQYF	TGTGCCAGCAGTTTACAGAATCCTTATACTTCAACAGATACGCAGTATTTT
TRBD1	TRBV5-6	many	TRBJ2-7	CASSFRDRGPHEQYF	TGTGCCAGCAGCTTCCGGGACAGGGGGCCCCACGAGCAGTACTTC
-	TRBV3-1	few	TRBJ2-7	CASSQDEGNWDEQYF	TGTGCCAGCAGCCAAGACGAGGGCAATTGGGACGAGCAGTACTTC
-	TRBV7-8	once	TRBJ2-1	CASSLPGTGAHSSGPYNEQLF	TGTGCCAGCAGCTTACCCGGGACCGGAGCCCACAGCTCGGGGCCTTACAATGAGCAGCTCTTC
-	TRBV28	-	TRBJ2-7	CASSLGTLWDEQYF	TGTGCCAGCAGTTTGGGGACCCTCTGGGACGAGCAGTACTTC
TRBD1	TRBV13	few	TRBJ1-2	CASSPGTGVESGYTF	TGTGCCAGCAGCCCTGGGACAGGGGTTGAGTCTGGCTACACCTTC
TRBD2	TRBV14	few	TRBJ2-1	CASSWGLAGGGEQFF	TGTGCCAGCAGCTGGGGACTAGCGGGGGGAGGTGAGCAGTTCTTC
-	TRBV11-2	many	TRBJ2-7	CASSSGTAKYF	TGTGCCAGCAGCTCCGGGACGGCTAAGTACTTC
-	TRBV27	few	TRBJ1-5	CASSYSIYSNQPQHF	TGTGCCAGCAGTTATTCTATCTATAGCAATCAGCCCCAGCATTTT
TRBD1	TRBV6-5	-	TRBJ2-2	CASSVGQGFAGELFF	TGTGCCAGCAGTGTGGGACAGGGGTTCGCCGGGGAGCTGTTTTTT